The next 25 T cell receptor beta chains were all read from a single sample in a study of regulatory T cells in long-lasting Graves disease. The time point here: persistent/refractory GD, antithyroid drugs over 5 years with positive TRAb. From RNA extracted from PBMCs, the TCR library was made. Library construction for TCR beta used iRepertoire HTBI primers and Arm-PCR of CDR3 regions. TCRdb reanalysed the multiplex PCR reads using MiXCR and keeps one entry per CDR3 protein. The sample lists 350,000 to 450,000 distinct CDR3 sequences; around a fifth were seen once. Sequencing used peripheral blood mononuclear cells (PBMCs), obtained when the disease was refractory, from a patient treated with antithyroid drugs. These receptors were obtained from a female donor with Graves disease.

The sample holds a few counts of this clonotype. The V gene is TRBV27, the J gene TRBJ1-1, with D hard to call. The CDR3 covers 13 residues. Between the trimmed V and J ends, which lost 1 base and 5 bases, there was a span of 8 bases. Germline CDR1 and CDR2: MNHEY and SMNVEV (reference sequence). CDR3 DNA sequence: TGTGCCAGCAGTTTATATGATTGGACTGAAGCTTTCTTT. It translates to CASSLYDWTEAFF.

This clonotype was counted ten times or more. The rearrangement links TRBV5-1 to TRBJ2-7; D not certain. The germline CDR1 and CDR2 sequences are SGHRS and YFSETQ. CDR3 length: 11 residues. V was clipped by 4 bases and J by 3 bases, with 5 bases between them. CDR3 coding DNA: TGCGCCAGCAGCGGGGACTACGAGCAGTACTTC. Its protein product is CASSGDYEQYF.

This clonotype occurred many times. CDR3 region: CAINGTPGRGGYTF. The CDR3 region has the DNA TGTGCCATCAATGGGACTCCGGGGAGGGGTGGCTACACCTTC. The chain employs TRBV10-3 and TRBJ1-2, with a possible D match to TRBD1 (5 bases). CDR1 and CDR2 from the germline V gene are ENHRY and SYGVKD. V lost 7 bases, J lost 7 bases, and 19 bases lay in between. The CDR3 has 14 amino acids.

This clonotype was recorded a few times. The V gene is TRBV6-1, the J gene TRBJ1-5; D uncertain. CDR1 and CDR2 (germline): MNHNS, SASEGT. The CDR3 has 14 residues. V lost 8 bases and J lost 0, with 11 bases in between. Written as DNA, the CDR3 is TGTGCCAGCGTGGGCCTTTCTAGCAATCAGCCCCAGCATTTT. It codes for CASVGLSSNQPQHF.

This clonotype has more than one count but fewer than ten. V gene TRBV29-1 combines with J gene TRBJ2-7, with a weak D call TRBD1 (5 bases). V lost 6 bases to trimming and J lost 3 bases, with 9 bases between them. This CDR3 has 11 amino acids. Germline-derived CDR1 and CDR2 are SQVTM and ANQGSEA. DNA of the CDR3: TGCAGCGTGGCCAGGGACTACGAGCAGTACTTC. It codes for CSVARDYEQYF.

J is TRBJ2-3 and V is TRBV20-1; a possible D gene is TRBD1 (5 bases). CDR3 length equals 15 residues. V lost 2 bases and J lost 6, with 18 bases in between. Germline V gene data show CDR1 as DFQATT and CDR2 as SNEGSKA (reference sequence). CDR3 coding DNA: TGCAGTGCTAGAAGGGGAAGGACATACGCGGATACGCAGTATTTT. It encodes CSARRGRTYADTQYF.

This chain uses TRBV2 with TRBJ2-7, with 8 positions matching TRBD2. The CDR3 loop spans 15 amino acids. J gave up 0 bases and V 7 bases, and 8 bases lay outside the gene matches. CDR1 is SNHLY and CDR2 is FYNNEI in the germline V gene. The CDR3, as DNA: TGTGCCAGCATGGGCGGGAGGCCCCTCTCCTACGAGCAGTACTTC. Translated: CASMGGRPLSYEQYF.

At least ten counts were recorded for this clonotype. The chain joins TRBV6-5 to TRBJ2-4, with D maybe TRBD2 (6 bases). V lost 3 bases, J lost 8 bases, and 8 bases lay in between. Germline V CDR1 and CDR2: MNHEY, SVGAGI. This CDR3 contains 12 residues. The chain's CDR3 is CASSYGGDIQYF. The CDR3, as DNA: TGTGCCAGCAGTTATGGAGGGGACATTCAGTACTTC.

This clonotype showed up many times. The chain couples TRBV28 to TRBJ2-5; 14 nucleotides agree with TRBD2. The length of the CDR3 is 15 residues. Trimming at V came to 6 bases and at J to 6 bases, leaving 6 bases not matched to a gene. The V gene's germline CDR1 is MDHEN and CDR2 SYDVKM. The CDR3 DNA follows: TGTGCCAGCAGAGAAGGGACTAGCGGGAGTAAGACCCAGTACTTC. It specifies CASREGTSGSKTQYF.

On this clonotype itself: This probably arose from a read error, given a far larger clone one base away. The J gene is TRBJ1-2, the V gene TRBV12-3 or TRBV12-4; D gene unclear. The CDR3 sequence is 15 residues long. The V end was cut by 7 bases, the J end by 10 bases, with 25 bases between. CDR3 coding DNA: TGTGCCAGCAACACACCAACATCCCTTCTTAATGACTACACCTTC. This sequence encodes CASNTPTSLLNDYTF.

The chain uses TRBV5-1 and TRBJ2-7; D might be TRBD2 (7 bases). V shed 0 bases and J shed 12 bases, with 13 bases lying between them. The CDR3 has 12 residues. Germline V gene lookup returns CDR1 SGHRS and CDR2 YFSETQ. DNA for the CDR3: TGCGCCAGCAGCTTGGAACGGGGGGACACGTACTTC. It encodes CASSLERGDTYF.

A remark on this clonotype: The junction does not match germline at one end; this may be a read error. The CDR3: CASSAGQGSYSYTF. The CDR3 DNA sequence: TGCGCCAGCAGCGCGGGACAGGGGAGCTATAGCTACACCTTC. The chain uses TRBV5-1 and TRBJ1-2, with 10 bases matching TRBD1. Germline CDR1 SGHRS, CDR2 YFSETQ. The CDR3 consists of 14 residues.

This chain uses TRBV20-1 with TRBJ2-1, with D hard to call. This CDR3 comprises 16 residues. Germline lookup yields CDR1 DFQATT and CDR2 SNEGSKA (reference sequence). Trimming shortened V by 3 bases and J by 5 bases, and 20 bases separated the two germline ends. This chain's CDR3 is CSARARGDHLHNEQFF. Here the CDR3 DNA reads TGCAGTGCTAGGGCGAGAGGAGACCATCTACACAATGAGCAGTTCTTC.

This clonotype turned up a few times. V and J are TRBV28 and TRBJ2-1; TRBD2 agrees at 7 bases. The CDR3 is 17 amino acids. J was trimmed by 2 bases and V by 5 bases; bases with no gene match: 12. The germline V gene has CDR1 MDHEN and CDR2 SYDVKM. The CDR3 sequence is CASSPWYSGNPYNEQFF. CDR3 coding DNA: TGTGCCAGCAGTCCCTGGTACAGCGGGAATCCCTACAATGAGCAGTTCTTC.

The V and J genes are TRBV14 and TRBJ2-5, with 7 positions matching TRBD1. The CDR3 is 14 amino acids. The V gene end was trimmed by 6 bases and the J gene end by 3 bases; junction bases not matched to a gene: 7. CDR1 is SGHDN and CDR2 is FVKESK in the germline V gene. CDR3 loop: CASSHGQAKETQYF. The DNA of the CDR3 is TGTGCCAGCAGTCACGGACAGGCCAAAGAGACCCAGTACTTC.

Remarks on this clonotype: A much larger clonotype is one base distant, so this may be a read error. The genes are TRBV28 and TRBJ2-7; 9 bases line up with TRBD2. Trimming removed 4 bases from V and 2 bases from J; junction bases left unmatched: 12. In germline, CDR1 is MDHEN, CDR2 SYDVKM. This CDR3 comprises 17 residues. CDR3 region: CASSSPIAGVNPYEQYF. The CDR3, as DNA: TGTGCCAGCAGTTCACCAATAGCGGGAGTCAACCCCTACGAGCAGTACTTC.

The rearrangement links TRBV20-1 to TRBJ2-1; D not resolved. The CDR3 runs 14 residues. The germline V gene encodes CDR1 DFQATT and CDR2 SNEGSKA (reference sequence). V gave up 4 bases and J gave up 0 bases, with 10 bases separating them. This CDR3 reads CSAKSQSSYNEQFF. Here the CDR3 DNA reads TGCAGTGCTAAGAGCCAGAGCTCCTACAATGAGCAGTTCTTC.

This clonotype has just a few counts. CDR3: CASSSDSIQETQYF. The CDR3 DNA sequence: TGTGCCAGCTCCTCAGACTCGATCCAAGAGACCCAGTACTTC. The rearrangement uses TRBV7-9 and TRBJ2-5; unclear D gene. This CDR3 is built from 14 residues. V lost 8 bases, J lost 1 base, and 14 bases lay in between. Germline V lookup: CDR1 SEHNR, CDR2 FQNEAQ (reference sequence).

CDR3 sequence: CASSRPETTGGYNEQFF. CDR3 nucleotide sequence: TGTGCCAGCAGCAGACCAGAGACTACAGGGGGTTACAATGAGCAGTTCTTC. This chain uses TRBV12-3 or TRBV12-4 with TRBJ2-1; 8 bases align to TRBD1. The CDR3 extends over 17 amino acids. After removal of 6 bases from V and 4 bases from J, the junction contained 14 bases not matched to a gene.

This chain uses TRBV7-2 with TRBJ2-5; possible D gene TRBD2, 6 bases. The V gene lost 5 bases and the J gene lost 5 bases, with 18 bases spanning the gap. This CDR3 contains 15 residues. Looked up from germline, CDR1 is SGHTA and CDR2 is FQGNSA. The CDR3 DNA reads as TGTGCCAGCAGCAAGGGGATGACTAGAGGCGAGACCCAGTACTTC. Translated, it gives CASSKGMTRGETQYF.

This clonotype was detected many times. V usage is TRBV5-1 and J usage is TRBJ1-2; unclear D gene. V was pared by 5 bases and J by 5 bases, with 13 bases between. The germline gives CDR1 SGHRS, CDR2 YFSETQ. The CDR3 is 13 residues long. CDR3 in DNA: TGCGCCAGCAGGGAAGACGGACCATATGGCTACACCTTC. Translating gives CASREDGPYGYTF.

This clonotype was seen a few times. The chain employs TRBV6-1 and TRBJ2-7, with D possibly matching TRBD1 (5 bases). V lost 2 bases to trimming and J lost 4 bases, with 9 bases between them. Germline CDR1 reads MNHNS; CDR2 reads SASEGT. The CDR3 is made up of 13 amino acids. The CDR3: CASSEQGRYEQYF. The CDR3 DNA sequence: TGTGCCAGCAGTGAACAGGGAAGGTACGAGCAGTACTTC.

This clonotype was seen repeatedly, ten times or more. V and J are TRBV20-1 and TRBJ2-5, with 9 bases aligning to TRBD1. V gave up 2 bases and J gave up 7 bases; unmatched junction bases: 11. The CDR3 is 15 amino acids. CDR1 and CDR2 (germline): DFQATT, SNEGSKA (reference sequence). CDR3 residues: CSARSRTGEYGTQYF. The CDR3 DNA sequence: TGCAGTGCTAGATCCCGGACAGGGGAGTATGGGACCCAGTACTTC.

This clonotype showed up many times. This chain connects TRBV12-3 or TRBV12-4 to TRBJ2-7; a weak D match, TRBD1 (6 bases). Trimming removed 5 bases from V and 1 base from J, with 12 bases in between. The CDR3 contains 14 residues. In nucleotides, the CDR3 is TGTGCCAGCAGTCTGGACAGTCTTTCCTACGAGCAGTACTTC. Its translation is CASSLDSLSYEQYF.

This clonotype was seen at least ten times. V and J are TRBV29-1 and TRBJ1-5, with TRBD1 identical over 11 bases. Trimming at V came to 4 bases and at J to 6 bases, leaving 5 bases not matched to a gene. CDR3 length: 14 amino acids. Germline V gene sequence: CDR1 SQVTM, CDR2 ANQGSEA. The CDR3 nucleotides are TGCAGCGTTGTGTCCGGGACAGGGGGTCAGCCCCAGCATTTT. Amino acids: CSVVSGTGGQPQHF.